The 23 T cell receptor beta chains presented below share a single source sample, sequenced in a study of T-cell memory formation after mild COVID-19. TCRdb passed the 5' RACE reads through MiXCR, listing each CDR3 protein once. The sample lists 350,000 to 500,000 distinct CDR3 sequences, roughly 20% occurring once. Material: PBMCs or a T cell subset sorted from them (not recorded which). The receptors were gathered from an adult woman who had mild COVID-19 (a few samples of this study predate the infection). Cell type and time point are not known.

V and J are TRBV7-3 and TRBJ2-3, with 12 bases fitting TRBD2. The V gene's germline CDR1 is SGHTA and CDR2 FQGTGA. V was pared by 4 bases and J by 1 base, with 6 bases of the junction left unmatched. The length of the CDR3 is 17 residues. The CDR3 spells CASSSRLAGDRTDTQYF. Written as DNA, the CDR3 is TGTGCCAGCAGCTCGCGACTAGCGGGGGACCGCACAGATACGCAGTATTTT.

The genes are TRBV11-2 and TRBJ1-3, with D tentatively TRBD1 (5 bases). The CDR3 is 19 residues long. V was trimmed by 3 bases and J by 3 bases, leaving 24 bases between them. Germline assignment: CDR1 SGHAT and CDR2 FQNNGV. The CDR3 DNA is TGTGCCAGCAGCTTTTGGGTCATCGGGGGAAACGGGGATGGAAACACCATATATTTT. Translated, it gives CASSFWVIGGNGDGNTIYF.

The gene calls are TRBV7-8 and TRBJ1-1; no clear D. V lost 2 bases to trimming and J lost 4 bases, with 11 bases between them. CDR3 length: 14 residues. Germline V gives CDR1 SGHVS, CDR2 FQNEAQ. CDR3 bases: TGTGCCAGCAGCTTAACTAGACGGGTCACTGAAGCTTTCTTT. It translates to CASSLTRRVTEAFF.

This clonotype has just one count. The chain combines TRBV4-3 with TRBJ2-6; a weak D match, TRBD1 (5 bases). CDR3 length: 17 amino acids. Germline V lookup: CDR1 LGHNA, CDR2 YSLEER. V lost 2 bases, J lost 4 bases, and 15 bases lay in between. The CDR3 is CASSQQSGLRGANVLTF. The CDR3 DNA reads as TGCGCCAGCAGCCAACAATCAGGGTTGAGAGGGGCCAACGTCCTGACTTTC.

This clonotype came up a few times. The chain combines TRBV7-8 with TRBJ2-1; 16 bases fit TRBD2. The germline CDR1 and CDR2 sequences are SGHVS and FQNEAQ. The CDR3 is made up of 17 amino acids. V lost 4 bases, J lost 14 bases, and 14 bases stayed unmatched. Here the CDR3 DNA reads TGTGCCAGCAGCTCGGACCGGGGACTAGCGGGAGGGCCGGAGGAGTTCTTC. Its translation: CASSSDRGLAGGPEEFF.

This clonotype was recorded a few times. V and J are TRBV13 and TRBJ2-1; 9 bases are a match to TRBD1. The CDR3 is made up of 13 amino acids. Germline V gene data show CDR1 as PRHDT and CDR2 as FYEKMQ (reference sequence). With 5 bases clipped from V and 14 bases from J, the junction kept 10 bases outside the gene matches. This CDR3 reads CASSQIQGAFEFF. The CDR3 region has the DNA TGTGCCAGCAGCCAAATACAGGGGGCCTTTGAGTTCTTC.

This clonotype was counted a few times. This chain joins TRBV5-5 and TRBJ2-1, with TRBD1 matching 7 bases. This CDR3 has 18 amino acids. Looked up from germline, CDR1 is SGHKS and CDR2 is YYEKEE (reference sequence). J lost 3 bases, V lost 0 bases, and 12 bases had no gene match. DNA of the CDR3: TGTGCCAGCAGCTTGGACATCATGACAGGGATTGGCTACAATGAGCAGTTCTTC. Translating it yields CASSLDIMTGIGYNEQFF.

This rearrangement joins TRBV12-3 or TRBV12-4 to TRBJ2-4; the D is unclear. Trimming took 2 bases from V and 7 from J, leaving 9 bases between them. The CDR3 has 13 residues. DNA for the CDR3: TGTGCCAGCAGTTTACTACAAGGGAACATTCAGTACTTC. It yields the protein CASSLLQGNIQYF.

The chain is built from TRBV7-9 and TRBJ2-7; 8 positions agree with TRBD1. This CDR3 comprises 16 residues. Trimming cost V 5 bases and J 2 bases; bases outside gene matches: 11. Germline CDR1 reads SEHNR; CDR2 reads FQNEAQ (reference sequence). CDR3 DNA: TGTGCCAGCAGCGCGCAATCCGGGACAGGTGCCTACGAGCAGTACTTC. Translated, it gives CASSAQSGTGAYEQYF.

This chain joins TRBV2 and TRBJ1-1; D perhaps matches TRBD1 (5 bases). Germline CDR1 SNHLY, CDR2 FYNNEI. V was cut by 2 bases and J by 6 bases, with 25 bases left in between. The CDR3 loop spans 18 amino acids. The CDR3 DNA reads as TGTGCCAGCAGTGAAAGATTAGTGGGGCAGGGTTCTTCCGCTGAAGCTTTCTTT. This gives the protein CASSERLVGQGSSAEAFF.

The rearrangement links TRBV5-5 to TRBJ1-2, with D possibly TRBD1 on 5 matching bases. The CDR3 runs 12 residues. CDR1 and CDR2 (germline): SGHKS, YYEKEE (reference sequence). Trimming pared 4 bases from V and 8 bases from J, leaving 12 bases between. The CDR3 region has the DNA TGTGCCAGCAGCCCAGAGGGGCGAGGCTACACCTTC. Protein product: CASSPEGRGYTF.

The V gene is TRBV2, the J gene TRBJ2-7, with D hard to call. The CDR3 consists of 14 residues. CDR1 and CDR2 from the germline V gene are SNHLY and FYNNEI. Trimming removed 3 bases from V and 2 bases from J, with 11 bases in between. The CDR3 bases are TGTGCCAGCAGTGAGGAGAGTGGAGCCTACGAGCAGTACTTC. It specifies CASSEESGAYEQYF.

This clonotype occurred once. The chain combines TRBV21-1 with TRBJ1-1; TRBD1, the table's D call, was not compared with the DNA. TRBV21-1 is described as a pseudogene. This CDR3 has 10 amino acids. CDR3 coding DNA: TGTGCCAGGGGGGTGAAAAAAACTTTCTTT. Its protein is CARGVKKTFF.

The genes are TRBV4-3 and TRBJ1-2; D perhaps matches TRBD1 (5 bases). The CDR3 contains 15 residues. CDR1 and CDR2 (germline): LGHNA, YSLEER. The V gene lost 4 bases and the J gene lost 3 bases, with 15 bases spanning the gap. CDR3 nucleotide sequence: TGCGCCAGCAGCCCGACAGTGGCTACGGACTATGGCTACACCTTC. As protein: CASSPTVATDYGYTF.

The chain uses TRBV5-1 and TRBJ2-1; 7 bases are a match to TRBD2. The ends lost 2 bases at V and 8 bases at J; junction bases unmatched: 7. CDR3 length: 14 amino acids. CDR1 and CDR2 (germline): SGHRS, YFSETQ. The CDR3 DNA sequence: TGCGCCAGCAGCTTACCTAGCGGTGTCGATGAGCAGTTCTTC. It specifies CASSLPSGVDEQFF.

This clonotype was observed many times. The V gene is TRBV13, the J gene TRBJ2-3; the match to TRBD2 covers 11 bases. Germline assignment: CDR1 PRHDT and CDR2 FYEKMQ (reference sequence). The CDR3 extends over 20 amino acids. With V trimmed by 6 bases and J by 5 bases, 22 bases remained unmatched. The CDR3 DNA follows: TGTGCCAGCAGTCAACCGTTCCACCCCGGTAGCGGGGGGGCTGGAGATACGCAGTATTTT. Its protein product is CASSQPFHPGSGGAGDTQYF.

This chain links TRBV4-3 with TRBJ2-7; 7 bases are shared with TRBD2. Germline CDR1 and CDR2: LGHNA and YSLEER. V lost 0 bases to trimming and J lost 4 bases; unmatched junction nucleotides: 6. This CDR3 is built from 15 residues. The chain's CDR3 is CASSQDGGRGYEQYF. The CDR3 DNA is TGCGCCAGCAGCCAAGACGGGGGGAGAGGTTACGAGCAGTACTTC.

The rearrangement links TRBV7-8 to TRBJ2-1; weak D call: TRBD2 (6 bases). Germline assignment: CDR1 SGHVS and CDR2 FQNEAQ. The CDR3 has 16 residues. Trimming shortened V by 0 bases and J by 5 bases, and 14 bases separated the two germline ends. Here the CDR3 reads CASSLASSGYHNEQFF. The DNA of the CDR3 is TGTGCCAGCAGCTTAGCGTCGAGCGGGTATCACAATGAGCAGTTCTTC.

In its sample, this clonotype was seen a few times. The chain combines TRBV7-3 with TRBJ2-3; no clear D gene. The length of the CDR3 is 17 residues. Germline CDR1 and CDR2: SGHTA and FQGTGA. The V and J ends lost 1 base and 0 bases respectively, with 14 bases between them. The CDR3 nucleotides are TGTGCCAGCAGCTTAATCTCCTCCAGGCTCAGCACAGATACGCAGTATTTT. It is translated as CASSLISSRLSTDTQYF.

This clonotype was picked up many times. Here the CDR3 reads CASSLGTGDTQYF. The CDR3 DNA sequence: TGCGCCAGCAGCTTGGGGACGGGAGATACGCAGTATTTT. The chain recombines TRBV5-1 with TRBJ2-3; D is undetermined. V was trimmed by 0 bases and J by 5 bases, leaving 7 bases between them. The CDR3 is made up of 13 amino acids. Germline CDR1 is SGHRS and CDR2 is YFSETQ.

This clonotype has more than one count but fewer than ten. The chain is built from TRBV5-1 and TRBJ1-2; 9 positions match TRBD1. CDR3 length: 14 residues. Trimming at V came to 6 bases and at J to 2 bases, leaving 5 bases not matched to a gene. Per the germline V gene, CDR1 is SGHRS and CDR2 is YFSETQ. CDR3 residues: CASMGTGSNYGYTF. CDR3 DNA: TGCGCCAGCATGGGGACAGGGTCAAACTATGGCTACACCTTC.

V usage is TRBV12-3 or TRBV12-4 and J usage is TRBJ1-2, with D tentatively TRBD1 (6 bases). This CDR3 contains 14 residues. Trimming pared 7 bases from V and 3 bases from J, leaving 15 bases between. CDR3 in DNA: TGTGCCAGCACCAAGGGGGTCACACACTATGGCTACACCTTC. Its translation is CASTKGVTHYGYTF.

This chain connects TRBV6-5 to TRBJ1-1; D unclear. V was clipped by 5 bases and J by 0 bases, with 13 bases between them. The CDR3 loop spans 15 amino acids. Germline assignment: CDR1 MNHEY and CDR2 SVGAGI. The chain's CDR3 is CASSKIGNMNTEAFF. The CDR3 bases are TGTGCCAGCAGTAAAATTGGAAACATGAACACTGAAGCTTTCTTT.